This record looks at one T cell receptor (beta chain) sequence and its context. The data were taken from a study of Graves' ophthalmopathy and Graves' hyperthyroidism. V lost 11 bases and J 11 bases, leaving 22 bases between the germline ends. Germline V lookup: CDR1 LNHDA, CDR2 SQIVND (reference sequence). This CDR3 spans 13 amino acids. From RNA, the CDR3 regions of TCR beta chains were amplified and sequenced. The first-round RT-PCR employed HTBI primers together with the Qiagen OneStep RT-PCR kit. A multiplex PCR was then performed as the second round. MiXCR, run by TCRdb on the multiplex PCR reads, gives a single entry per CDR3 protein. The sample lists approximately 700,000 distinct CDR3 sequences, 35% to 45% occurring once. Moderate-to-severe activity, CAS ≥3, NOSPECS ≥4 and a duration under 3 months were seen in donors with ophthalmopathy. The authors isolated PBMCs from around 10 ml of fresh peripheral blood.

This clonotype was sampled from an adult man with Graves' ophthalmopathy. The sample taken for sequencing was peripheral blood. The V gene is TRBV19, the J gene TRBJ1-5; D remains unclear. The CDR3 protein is CAGRPGNGETQHF. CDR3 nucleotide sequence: TGTGCCGGCCGACCCGGGAATGGAGAGACCCAGCATTTT.